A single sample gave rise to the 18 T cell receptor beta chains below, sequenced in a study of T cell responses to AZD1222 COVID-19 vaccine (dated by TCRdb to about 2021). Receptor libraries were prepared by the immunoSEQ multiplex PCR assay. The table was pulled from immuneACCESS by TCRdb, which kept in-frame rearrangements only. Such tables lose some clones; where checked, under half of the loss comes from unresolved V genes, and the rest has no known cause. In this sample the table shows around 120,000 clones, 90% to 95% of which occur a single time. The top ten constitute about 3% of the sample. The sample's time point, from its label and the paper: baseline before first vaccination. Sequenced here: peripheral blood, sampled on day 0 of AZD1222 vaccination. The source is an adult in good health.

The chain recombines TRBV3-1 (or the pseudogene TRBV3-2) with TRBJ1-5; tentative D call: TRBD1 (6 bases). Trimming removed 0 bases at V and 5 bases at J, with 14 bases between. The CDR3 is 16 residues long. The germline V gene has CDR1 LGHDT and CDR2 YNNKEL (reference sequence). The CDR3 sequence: CASSQDSPGADQPQHF. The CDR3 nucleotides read TGTGCCAGCAGCCAAGATAGCCCGGGGGCGGATCAGCCCCAGCATTTT.

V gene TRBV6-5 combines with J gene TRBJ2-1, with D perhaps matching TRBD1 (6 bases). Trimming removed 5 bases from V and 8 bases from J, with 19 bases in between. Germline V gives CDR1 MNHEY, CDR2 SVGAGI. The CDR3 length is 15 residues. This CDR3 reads CASSLPGQLSDEQFF. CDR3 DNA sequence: TGTGCCAGCAGTCTCCCGGGACAACTTTCGGATGAGCAGTTCTTC.

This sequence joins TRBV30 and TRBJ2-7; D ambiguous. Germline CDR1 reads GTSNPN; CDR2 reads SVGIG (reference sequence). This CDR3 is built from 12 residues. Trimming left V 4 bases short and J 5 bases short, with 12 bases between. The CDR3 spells CAWKSNSNEQYF. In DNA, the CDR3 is TGTGCCTGGAAGAGCAACTCGAACGAGCAGTACTTC. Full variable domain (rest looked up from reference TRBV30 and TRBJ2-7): SQTIHQWPATLVQPVGSPLSLECTVEGTSNPNLYWYRQAAGRGLQLLFYSVGIGQISSEVPQNLSASRPQDRQFILSSKKLLLSDSGFYLCAWKSNSNEQYFGPGTRLTVT.

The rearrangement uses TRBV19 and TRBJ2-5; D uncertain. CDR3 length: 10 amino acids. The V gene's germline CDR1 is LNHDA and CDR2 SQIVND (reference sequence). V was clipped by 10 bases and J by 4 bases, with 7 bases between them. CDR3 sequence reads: CATLGETQYF. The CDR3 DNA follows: TGTGCCACCCTTGGAGAGACCCAGTACTTC.

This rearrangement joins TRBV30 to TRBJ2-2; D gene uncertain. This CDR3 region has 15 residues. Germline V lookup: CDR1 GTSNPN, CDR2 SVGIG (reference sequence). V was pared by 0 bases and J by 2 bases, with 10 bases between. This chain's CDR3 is CAWSVGPLNTGELFF. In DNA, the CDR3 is TGTGCCTGGAGTGTAGGTCCATTAAACACCGGGGAGCTGTTTTTT.

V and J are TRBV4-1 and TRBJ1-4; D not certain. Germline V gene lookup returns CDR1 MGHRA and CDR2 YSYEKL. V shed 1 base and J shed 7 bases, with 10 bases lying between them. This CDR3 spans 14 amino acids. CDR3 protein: CASSQGPGGEKLFF. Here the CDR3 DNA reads TGCGCCAGCAGCCAAGGTCCAGGCGGTGAAAAACTGTTTTTT.

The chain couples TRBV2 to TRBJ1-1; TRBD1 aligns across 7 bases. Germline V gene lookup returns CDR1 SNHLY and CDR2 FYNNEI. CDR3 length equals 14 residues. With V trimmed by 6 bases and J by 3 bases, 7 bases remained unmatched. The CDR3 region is CASSDRVADTEAFF. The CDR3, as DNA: TGTGCCAGCAGCGACAGGGTTGCGGACACTGAAGCTTTCTTT.

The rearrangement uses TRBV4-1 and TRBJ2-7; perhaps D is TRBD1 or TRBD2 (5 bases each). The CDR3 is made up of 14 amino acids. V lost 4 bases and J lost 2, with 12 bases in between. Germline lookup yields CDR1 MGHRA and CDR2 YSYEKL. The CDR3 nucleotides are TGCGCCAGCAGCCGGGGGACGCATACCTACGAGCAGTACTTC. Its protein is CASSRGTHTYEQYF.

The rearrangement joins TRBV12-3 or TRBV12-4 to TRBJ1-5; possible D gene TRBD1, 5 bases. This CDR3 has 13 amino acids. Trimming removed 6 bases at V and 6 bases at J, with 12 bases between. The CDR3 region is CASRQASFQPQHF. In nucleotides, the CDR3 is TGTGCCAGCAGACAGGCGTCCTTTCAGCCCCAGCATTTT.

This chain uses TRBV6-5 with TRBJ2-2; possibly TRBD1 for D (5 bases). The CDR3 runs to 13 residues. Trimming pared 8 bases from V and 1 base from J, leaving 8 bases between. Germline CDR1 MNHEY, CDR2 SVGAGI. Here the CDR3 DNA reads TGTGCCAGCTCAAGGGGGAACACCGGGGAGCTGTTTTTT. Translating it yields CASSRGNTGELFF.

DNA of the CDR3: TGCGCCAGCAGAGCAGGGGGCGCTGGGGGCTACACCTTC. Translating it yields CASRAGGAGGYTF. This sequence joins TRBV10-1 and TRBJ1-2, with 8 bases that match TRBD1. The V gene end was trimmed by 6 bases and the J gene end by 8 bases; junction bases not matched to a gene: 8. Germline loops: CDR1 WNHNN, CDR2 SYGVQD (reference sequence). The CDR3 length is 13 residues.

CDR3 sequence (DNA): TGTGCCACAAATCCGGGACAGGAATACGAGCAGTACTTC. Translating gives CATNPGQEYEQYF. This sequence joins TRBV15 and TRBJ2-7; 8 nucleotides agree with TRBD1. This CDR3 region has 13 residues. Trimming cost V 9 bases and J 4 bases; bases outside gene matches: 8. In germline, CDR1 is LNHNV, CDR2 YYDKDF (reference sequence). Based on the CDR3 plus reference TRBV15 and TRBJ2-7, the full variable domain is DAMVIQNPRYQVTQFGKPVTLSCSQTLNHNVMYWYQQKSSQAPKLLFHYYDKDFNNEADTPDNFQSRRPNTSFCFLDIRSPGLGDTAMYLCATNPGQEYEQYFGPGTRLTVT.

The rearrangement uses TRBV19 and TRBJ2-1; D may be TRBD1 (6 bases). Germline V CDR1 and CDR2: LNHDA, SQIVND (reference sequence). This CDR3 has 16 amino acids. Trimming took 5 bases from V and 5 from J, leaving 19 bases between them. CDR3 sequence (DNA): TGTGCCAGTAGTCCTATACAGGGCTCCCTCGACAATGAGCAGTTCTTC. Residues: CASSPIQGSLDNEQFF.

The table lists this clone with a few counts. CDR3 sequence reads: CSVIRPISGELFF. CDR3 sequence (DNA): TGCAGCGTTATTCGACCAATTTCCGGGGAGCTGTTTTTT. The chain recombines TRBV29-1 with TRBJ2-2, with D hard to call. Deletions cut 5 bases from V and 6 bases from J, with 13 bases between. Germline CDR1 and CDR2: SQVTM and ANQGSEA. The CDR3 runs 13 residues.

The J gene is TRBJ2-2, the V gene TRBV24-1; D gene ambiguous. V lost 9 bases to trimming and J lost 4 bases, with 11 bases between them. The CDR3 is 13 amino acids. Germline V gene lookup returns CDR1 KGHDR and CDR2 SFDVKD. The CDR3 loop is CATASTTTGELFF. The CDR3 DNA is TGTGCCACCGCCTCGACCACCACCGGGGAGCTGTTTTTT.

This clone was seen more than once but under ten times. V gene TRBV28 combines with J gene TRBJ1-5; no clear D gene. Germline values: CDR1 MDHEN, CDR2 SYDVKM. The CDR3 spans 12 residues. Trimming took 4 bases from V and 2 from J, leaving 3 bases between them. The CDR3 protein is CASSSGNQPQHF. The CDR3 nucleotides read TGTGCCAGCAGTTCGGGCAATCAGCCCCAGCATTTT.

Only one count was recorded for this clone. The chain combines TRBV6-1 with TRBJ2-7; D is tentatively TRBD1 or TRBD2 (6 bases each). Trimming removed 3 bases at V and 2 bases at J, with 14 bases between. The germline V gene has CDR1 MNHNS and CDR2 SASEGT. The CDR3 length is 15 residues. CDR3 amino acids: CASSEGGGPPYEQYF. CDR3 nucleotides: TGTGCCAGCAGTGAGGGGGGCGGACCCCCCTACGAGCAGTACTTC.

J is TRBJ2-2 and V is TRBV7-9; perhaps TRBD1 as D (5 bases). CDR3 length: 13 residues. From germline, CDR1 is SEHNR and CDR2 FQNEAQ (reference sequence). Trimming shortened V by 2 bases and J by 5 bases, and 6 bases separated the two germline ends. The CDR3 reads CASSLPGTGELFF. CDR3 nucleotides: TGTGCCAGCAGCTTACCAGGGACCGGGGAGCTGTTTTTT.